The source of this T cell receptor (beta chain) is a study of cytomegalovirus exposure and HLA in healthy donors. Study-level findings and limits: As was reported, the HLA-A and HLA-B alleles of most subjects were accurately predicted from TCR beta sequences.

With respect to this clone: Its specificity is unknown.

The PCR ran on 60 Vbeta and 13 Jbeta primers. Clones were sequenced by immunoSEQ multiplex PCR, and TCRdb holds only the in-frame ones, with some missing. Among about 200,000 clones listed, roughly 82% were seen once. The sample comprised PBMCs. The TCR originated in a middle-aged man in good health and CMV-seropositive.

The CDR3 spells CASSLEPGLSTDTQYF. CDR3 DNA sequence: TGTGCCAGCAGCCTAGAACCGGGACTGAGCACAGATACGCAGTATTTT. The chain couples TRBV7-3 to TRBJ2-3; D perhaps matches TRBD2 (6 bases). Germline V lookup: CDR1 SGHTA, CDR2 FQGTGA. Trimming shortened V by 5 bases and J by 0 bases, and 15 bases separated the two germline ends. The CDR3 loop spans 16 amino acids. Using reference TRBV7-3 and TRBJ2-3 for the parts outside the CDR3, the full variable domain is GAGVSQTPSNKVTEKGKYVELRCDPISGHTALYWYRQSLGQGPEFLIYFQGTGAADDSGLPNDRFFAVRPEGSVSTLKIQRTERGDSAVYLCASSLEPGLSTDTQYFGPGTRLTVL.